One sample yielded the 23 T cell receptor beta chains listed below, sequenced in a study of shared clonotypes between healthy human individuals. In the naive CD8 group, cells lacked CD45RO and were positively selected for CCR7, so terminally differentiated effector memory CD45RA+ cells were left out. The repertoire was sequenced with immunoSEQ multiplex PCR; TCRdb's copy has only in-frame clones and lacks some. Counted here are about 2,100,000 clones, approximately 94% occurring once; the ten biggest clones make up roughly 1.8%. Material: naive CD8+ T cells from PBMCs. All receptors derive from a man aged 18 to 29 in good health. Some clones in this sample may be carry-over from other donors' samples.

The chain employs TRBV28 and TRBJ1-5; 7 bases match TRBD1. With V trimmed by 7 bases and J by 1 base, 7 bases remained unmatched. The CDR3 runs 15 residues. The germline CDR1 and CDR2 sequences are MDHEN and SYDVKM. Here the CDR3 reads CASTFNRGSNQPQHF. The CDR3 coding sequence is TGTGCCAGCACCTTCAACAGGGGAAGCAATCAGCCCCAGCATTTT.

The chain employs TRBV10-1 and TRBJ2-2; D not certain. Looked up from germline, CDR1 is WNHNN and CDR2 is SYGVQD (reference sequence). The ends were cut back, 3 bases at V and 2 bases at J, with 7 bases in the middle. The CDR3 consists of 14 residues. The CDR3 spells CASSDLPNTGELFF. CDR3 sequence (DNA): TGCGCCAGCAGTGATTTACCCAACACCGGGGAGCTGTTTTTT.

About this clone itself: Distinct nucleotide sequences in the sample also encode this CDR3. The chain has TRBV27 and TRBJ2-7, with D unresolved. CDR1 MNHEY and CDR2 SMNVEV come from the germline V gene (reference sequence). Trimming removed 3 bases at V and 3 bases at J, with 9 bases between. This CDR3 is 13 amino acids long. As DNA, the CDR3 is TGTGCCAGCAGTTTTTCACAGAACTACGAGCAGTACTTC. It is translated as CASSFSQNYEQYF.

The gene calls are TRBV29-1 and TRBJ2-3, with 10 positions matching TRBD1. The V gene end was trimmed by 3 bases and the J gene end by 7 bases; junction bases not matched to a gene: 7. The CDR3 is 14 residues long. Germline-derived CDR1 and CDR2 are SQVTM and ANQGSEA. Here the CDR3 DNA reads TGCAGCGTTGAGGGACAGGGGCCCGGAAATACGCAGTATTTT. Translating gives CSVEGQGPGNTQYF.

The chain couples TRBV4-2 to TRBJ1-2; D is unclear. Trimming removed 4 bases at V and 5 bases at J, with 17 bases between. The CDR3 has 15 residues. CDR1 and CDR2 from the germline V gene are LGHNA and YNFKEQ. This CDR3 is CASSRPDIGRYGYTF. CDR3 nucleotide sequence: TGTGCCAGCAGCCGCCCAGACATTGGCAGATATGGCTACACCTTC.

This clone was seen once. This rearrangement joins TRBV14 to TRBJ2-2, with D unresolved. Looked up from germline, CDR1 is SGHDN and CDR2 is FVKESK. Trimming removed 6 bases from V and 1 base from J, with 21 bases in between. This CDR3 is built from 18 residues. The CDR3 DNA sequence: TGTGCCAGCAGTCAAACTACCCTGCGGACGGAGAACACCGGGGAGCTGTTTTTT. Translation gives CASSQTTLRTENTGELFF.

This sequence joins TRBV7-8 and TRBJ1-1; D unresolved. CDR3 length: 14 amino acids. The V end was cut by 1 base, the J end by 4 bases, with 10 bases between. Germline V CDR1 and CDR2: SGHVS, FQNEAQ. The chain's CDR3 is CASSLGVGVTEAFF. The CDR3 coding sequence is TGTGCCAGCAGCTTAGGCGTCGGTGTCACTGAAGCTTTCTTT. Looking up the rest from reference TRBV7-8 and TRBJ1-1 gives the full variable domain: GAGVSQSPRYKVAKRGQDVALRCDPISGHVSLFWYQQALGQGPEFLTYFQNEAQLDKSGLPSDRFFAERPEGSVSTLKIQRTQQEDSAVYLCASSLGVGVTEAFFGQGTRLTVV.

A word on this clone: Here the CDR3 omits its conserved ending phenylalanine or tryptophan, so a read error is the likely source. V is TRBV5-1 and J is TRBJ1-2; no definite D call. Germline V gene data show CDR1 as SGHRS and CDR2 as YFSETQ. V was trimmed by 5 bases and J by 3 bases, leaving 8 bases between them. CDR3 size: 12 residues. As DNA, the CDR3 is TGCGCCAGCAGAGGGCAGGACTATGGCTACACCCTC. It specifies CASRGQDYGYTL.

This clone has only one observation. CDR3 in DNA: TGTGCCAGTAGTATAGCCGCAAGGGAATGGGGCTACGAGCAGTACTTC. Amino acids: CASSIAAREWGYEQYF. This rearrangement joins TRBV19 to TRBJ2-7; no clear D. The CDR3 is 16 amino acids. Germline V gives CDR1 LNHDA, CDR2 SQIVND (reference sequence). V was cut by 1 base and J by 3 bases, with 16 bases left in between.

V is TRBV19 and J is TRBJ1-5; no definite D call. V gave up 5 bases and J gave up 7 bases, with 18 bases separating them. The V gene's germline CDR1 is LNHDA and CDR2 SQIVND (reference sequence). The CDR3 contains 15 residues. The CDR3 sequence: CASSSHSPRSQPQHF. The CDR3 DNA sequence: TGTGCCAGTAGTTCCCATTCCCCAAGAAGCCAGCCCCAGCATTTT.

The V gene is TRBV7-8, the J gene TRBJ2-7; no clear D. V gave up 4 bases and J gave up 4 bases, with 5 bases separating them. The CDR3 spans 11 residues. Germline assignment: CDR1 SGHVS and CDR2 FQNEAQ. For the CDR3, the DNA is TGTGCCAGCAGCTACGCGTACGAGCAGTACTTC. Encoded protein: CASSYAYEQYF.

This chain uses TRBV10-2 with TRBJ2-1; D unclear. There are 16 residues in the CDR3. Germline CDR1 is WSHSY and CDR2 is SAAADI. Trimming cost V 3 bases and J 0 bases, with 12 bases left between them. CDR3 DNA: TGCGCCAGCAGTGAACCCGACTCGAGCTCCTACAATGAGCAGTTCTTC. It codes for CASSEPDSSSYNEQFF.

The chain joins TRBV6-1 to TRBJ2-7; D unresolved. V dropped 4 bases and J dropped 0 bases, with 10 bases sitting between them. This CDR3 spans 14 amino acids. Germline V gives CDR1 MNHNS, CDR2 SASEGT. The CDR3: CASSATAISYEQYF. CDR3 nucleotide sequence: TGTGCCAGCAGTGCCACGGCAATCTCCTACGAGCAGTACTTC.

CDR3 DNA: TGTGCCAGCAGTTTATGGGAGGGGGTCGGCACAGATACGCAGTATTTT. Its translation is CASSLWEGVGTDTQYF. The V and J genes are TRBV28 and TRBJ2-3; either TRBD1 or TRBD2 may fit D (6 bases each). This CDR3 has 16 residues. Trimming removed 0 bases at V and 1 base at J, with 11 bases between. Germline V lookup: CDR1 MDHEN, CDR2 SYDVKM. Filled out from reference TRBV28 and TRBJ2-3, the complete variable domain reads DVKVTQSSRYLVKRTGEKVFLECVQDMDHENMFWYRQDPGLGLRLIYFSYDVKMKEKGDIPEGYSVSREKKERFSLILESASTNQTSMYLCASSLWEGVGTDTQYFGPGTRLTVL.

The chain carries TRBV25-1 and TRBJ2-3; the D gene is possibly TRBD2 (6 bases). The CDR3 has 16 residues. V was trimmed by 0 bases and J by 10 bases, leaving 20 bases between them. Germline V gene lookup returns CDR1 MGHDK and CDR2 SYGVNS. In nucleotides, the CDR3 is TGTGCCAGCAGTGAATATCGGACGGAGGGCCCCGTTGCGCAGTATTTT. Amino acid sequence: CASSEYRTEGPVAQYF.

The V and J genes are TRBV28 and TRBJ1-5; the D is unclear. This CDR3 is 17 amino acids long. Germline loops: CDR1 MDHEN, CDR2 SYDVKM. V was pared by 8 bases and J by 0 bases, with 20 bases between. CDR3 DNA: TGTGCCAGCCGTCAGAGGGTCGGGGAACCTAGCAATCAGCCCCAGCATTTT. Protein product: CASRQRVGEPSNQPQHF.

This clone turned up a few times. The chain employs TRBV27 and TRBJ1-1; TRBD1 might be the D (5 bases). Germline assignment: CDR1 MNHEY and CDR2 SMNVEV (reference sequence). This CDR3 has 14 amino acids. The V end was cut by 3 bases, the J end by 5 bases, with 13 bases between. CDR3 protein: CASSFSTGWTEAFF. For the CDR3, the DNA is TGTGCCAGCAGTTTCAGCACAGGCTGGACTGAAGCTTTCTTT.

V is TRBV6-1 and J is TRBJ1-2; D is unresolved. V was pared by 2 bases and J by 5 bases, with 15 bases between. The CDR3 totals 15 residues. Germline CDR1 reads MNHNS; CDR2 reads SASEGT. CDR3 DNA: TGTGCCAGCAGTGAATTAGGGTGGGCTACTTATGGCTACACCTTC. This gives the protein CASSELGWATYGYTF.

The V gene is TRBV7-8, the J gene TRBJ1-2, with 7 nucleotides matching TRBD1. Germline V gene sequence: CDR1 SGHVS, CDR2 FQNEAQ. The CDR3 totals 12 residues. Trimming cost V 5 bases and J 12 bases; bases outside gene matches: 9. The CDR3 here is CASSPGQAAHTF. As DNA, the CDR3 is TGTGCCAGCAGCCCAGGACAGGCCGCCCACACCTTC. Full variable domain (rest looked up from reference TRBV7-8 and TRBJ1-2): GAGVSQSPRYKVAKRGQDVALRCDPISGHVSLFWYQQALGQGPEFLTYFQNEAQLDKSGLPSDRFFAERPEGSVSTLKIQRTQQEDSAVYLCASSPGQAAHTFGSGTRLTVV.

This chain uses TRBV27 with TRBJ2-1; a possible D gene is TRBD2 (5 bases). This CDR3 region has 15 residues. V lost 7 bases and J 3 bases, leaving 16 bases between the germline ends. Germline values: CDR1 MNHEY, CDR2 SMNVEV (reference sequence). CDR3 in DNA: TGTGCCAGCACCAGCCCGGGAAAAGGCTACAATGAGCAGTTCTTC. It translates to CASTSPGKGYNEQFF.

A remark on this clone: In the same sample, other DNA sequences code for this CDR3. The gene calls are TRBV19 and TRBJ2-5, with D possibly matching TRBD1 (6 bases). Germline CDR1 is LNHDA and CDR2 is SQIVND (reference sequence). V was shortened by 4 bases and J by 4 bases, with 13 bases between the two germline ends. This CDR3 spans 14 amino acids. The CDR3 nucleotides read TGTGCCAGTAGTACAAGGACCAGGGGAGAGACCCAGTACTTC. Translating it yields CASSTRTRGETQYF.

V gene TRBV7-2 combines with J gene TRBJ2-7; possibly TRBD1 for D (6 bases). CDR1 and CDR2 from the germline V gene are SGHTA and FQGNSA. The CDR3 runs to 16 residues. The V end lost 2 bases, the J end lost 6 bases, and 20 bases lay between the germline ends. The CDR3 nucleotides read TGTGCCAGCAGCTTATTACCCGCCCCGGACAGTGGCGAGCAGTACTTC. Translating gives CASSLLPAPDSGEQYF.

This clone showed up just once. The rearrangement joins TRBV7-9 to TRBJ2-3; D perhaps matches TRBD2 (6 bases). Germline-derived CDR1 and CDR2 are SEHNR and FQNEAQ (reference sequence). The CDR3 consists of 15 residues. Trimming left V 5 bases short and J 1 base short, with 13 bases between. The CDR3 DNA sequence: TGTGCCAGCAGCCCTCGACTAGACCGCACAGATACGCAGTATTTT. It is translated as CASSPRLDRTDTQYF. The full variable domain, completed using reference TRBV7-9 and TRBJ2-3, is DTGVSQNPRHKITKRGQNVTFRCDPISEHNRLYWYRQTLGQGPEFLTYFQNEAQLEKSRLLSDRFSAERPKGSFSTLEIQRTEQGDSAMYLCASSPRLDRTDTQYFGPGTRLTVL.